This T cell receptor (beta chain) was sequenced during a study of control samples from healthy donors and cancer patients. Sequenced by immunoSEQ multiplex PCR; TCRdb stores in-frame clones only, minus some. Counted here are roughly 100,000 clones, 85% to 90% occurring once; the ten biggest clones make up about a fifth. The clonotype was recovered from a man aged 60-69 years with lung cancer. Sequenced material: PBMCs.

CDR3 amino acids: CASSLAEGSVNTEAFF. The CDR3 DNA reads as TGTGCCAGCAGCTTAGCAGAGGGGTCGGTGAACACTGAAGCTTTCTTT. This chain joins TRBV7-9 and TRBJ1-1; possibly TRBD1 for D (5 bases). With 0 bases removed from V and 0 bases from J, the gap between germline ends came to 11 bases. CDR3 length: 16 residues. Germline assignment: CDR1 SEHNR and CDR2 FQNEAQ (reference sequence). The full variable domain, completed using reference TRBV7-9 and TRBJ1-1, is DTGVSQNPRHKITKRGQNVTFRCDPISEHNRLYWYRQTLGQGPEFLTYFQNEAQLEKSRLLSDRFSAERPKGSFSTLEIQRTEQGDSAMYLCASSLAEGSVNTEAFFGQGTRLTVV.